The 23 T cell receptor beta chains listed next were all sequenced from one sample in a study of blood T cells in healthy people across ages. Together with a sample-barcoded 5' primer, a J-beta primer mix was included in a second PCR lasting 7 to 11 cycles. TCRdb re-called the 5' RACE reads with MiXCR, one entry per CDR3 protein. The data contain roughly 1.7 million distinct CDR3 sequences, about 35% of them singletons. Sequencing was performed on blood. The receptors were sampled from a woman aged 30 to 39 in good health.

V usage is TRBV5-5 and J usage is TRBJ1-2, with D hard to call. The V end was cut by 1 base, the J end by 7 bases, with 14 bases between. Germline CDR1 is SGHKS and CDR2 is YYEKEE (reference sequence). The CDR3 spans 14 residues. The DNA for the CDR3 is TGTGCCAGCAGCTTGAGCTTCAAAGTGGGTGGCTACACCTTC. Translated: CASSLSFKVGGYTF.

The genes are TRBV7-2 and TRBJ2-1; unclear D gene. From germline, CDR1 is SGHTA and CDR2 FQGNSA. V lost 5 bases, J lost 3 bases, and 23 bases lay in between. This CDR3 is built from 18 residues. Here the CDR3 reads CASSNPGPRSLFYNEQFF. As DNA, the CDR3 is TGTGCCAGCAGCAACCCCGGTCCGCGATCCTTATTCTACAATGAGCAGTTCTTC.

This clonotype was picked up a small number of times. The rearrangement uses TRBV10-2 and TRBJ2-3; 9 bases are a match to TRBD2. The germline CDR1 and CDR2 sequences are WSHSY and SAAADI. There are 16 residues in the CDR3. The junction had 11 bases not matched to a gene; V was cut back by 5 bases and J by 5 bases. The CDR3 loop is CASSMLSGSGGDTQYF. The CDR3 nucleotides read TGCGCCAGCAGTATGCTTAGCGGGAGTGGAGGAGATACGCAGTATTTT.

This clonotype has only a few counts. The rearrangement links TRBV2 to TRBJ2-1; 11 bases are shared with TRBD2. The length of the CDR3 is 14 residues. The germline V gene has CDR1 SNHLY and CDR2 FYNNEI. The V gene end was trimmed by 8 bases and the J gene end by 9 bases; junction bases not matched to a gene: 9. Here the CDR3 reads CASAIAGGPVEQFF. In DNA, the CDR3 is TGTGCCAGCGCCATAGCGGGAGGGCCGGTTGAGCAGTTCTTC.

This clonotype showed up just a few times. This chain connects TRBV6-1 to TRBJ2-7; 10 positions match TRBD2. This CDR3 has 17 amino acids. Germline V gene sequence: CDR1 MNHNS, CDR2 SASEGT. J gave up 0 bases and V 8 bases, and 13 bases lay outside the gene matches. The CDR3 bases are TGTGCCAGCTGCCACCTTCCACTAGCGGGGACCTCCTACGAGCAGTACTTC. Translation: CASCHLPLAGTSYEQYF.

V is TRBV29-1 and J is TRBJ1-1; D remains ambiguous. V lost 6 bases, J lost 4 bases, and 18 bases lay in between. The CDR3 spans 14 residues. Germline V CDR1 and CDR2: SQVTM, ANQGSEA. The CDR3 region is CSVDGIPGSTEAFF. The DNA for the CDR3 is TGCAGCGTGGATGGGATACCGGGGAGCACTGAAGCTTTCTTT.

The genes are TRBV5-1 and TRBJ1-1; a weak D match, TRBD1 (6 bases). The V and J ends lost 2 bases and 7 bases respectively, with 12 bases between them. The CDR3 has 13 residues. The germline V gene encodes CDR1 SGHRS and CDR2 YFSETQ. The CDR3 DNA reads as TGCGCCAGCAGCTTTGGAGGGGGGAATGAAGCTTTCTTT. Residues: CASSFGGGNEAFF.

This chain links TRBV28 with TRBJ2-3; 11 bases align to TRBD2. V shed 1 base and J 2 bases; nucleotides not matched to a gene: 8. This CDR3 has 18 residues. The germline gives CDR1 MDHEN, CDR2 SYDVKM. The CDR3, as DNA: TGTGCCAGCAGTTTATCATTAGGGACTAGCGGAATCACAGATACGCAGTATTTT. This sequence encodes CASSLSLGTSGITDTQYF.

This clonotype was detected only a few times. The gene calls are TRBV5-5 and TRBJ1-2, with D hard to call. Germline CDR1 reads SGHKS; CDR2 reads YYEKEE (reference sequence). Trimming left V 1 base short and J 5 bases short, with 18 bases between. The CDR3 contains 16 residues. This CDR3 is CASSLPREESLYGYTF. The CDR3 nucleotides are TGTGCCAGCAGCTTGCCTCGGGAGGAGAGCTTATATGGCTACACCTTC.

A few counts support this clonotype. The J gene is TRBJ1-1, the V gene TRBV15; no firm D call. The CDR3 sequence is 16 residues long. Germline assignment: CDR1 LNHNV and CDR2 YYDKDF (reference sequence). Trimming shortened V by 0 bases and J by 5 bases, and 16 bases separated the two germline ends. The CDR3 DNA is TGTGCCACCAGCAGAGAAGGAGCAAGTCGTAGGACTGAAGCTTTCTTT. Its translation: CATSREGASRRTEAFF.

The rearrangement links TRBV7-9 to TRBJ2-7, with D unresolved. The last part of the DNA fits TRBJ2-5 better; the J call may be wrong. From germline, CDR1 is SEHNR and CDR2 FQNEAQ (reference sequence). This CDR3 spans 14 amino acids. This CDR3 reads CASSPALASGTQYF. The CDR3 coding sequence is TGTGCCAGCAGCCCCGCCTTGGCCTCAGGGACCCAGTACTTC.

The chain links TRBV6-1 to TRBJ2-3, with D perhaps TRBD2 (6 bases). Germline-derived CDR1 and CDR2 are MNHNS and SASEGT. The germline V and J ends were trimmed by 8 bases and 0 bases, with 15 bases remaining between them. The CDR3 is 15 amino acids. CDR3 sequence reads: CASGWDWLSTDTQYF. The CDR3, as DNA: TGTGCCAGCGGATGGGACTGGCTAAGCACAGATACGCAGTATTTT.

The DNA for the CDR3 is TGTGCCAGCAGTGAGGGGGCGAAGCAGCCCCAGCATTTT. This codes for CASSEGAKQPQHF. The chain joins TRBV27 to TRBJ1-5, with 7 bases that match TRBD1. V shed 5 bases and J 7 bases; nucleotides not matched to a gene: 5. The CDR3 length is 13 residues. Germline lookup yields CDR1 MNHEY and CDR2 SMNVEV (reference sequence).

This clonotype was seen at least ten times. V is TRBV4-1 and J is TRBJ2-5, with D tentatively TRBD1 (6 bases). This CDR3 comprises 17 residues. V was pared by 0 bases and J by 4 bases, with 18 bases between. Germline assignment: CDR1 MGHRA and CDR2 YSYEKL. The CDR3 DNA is TGCGCCAGCAGCCAAGAGGGGTTGTACACAGGGCTAGAGACCCAGTACTTC. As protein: CASSQEGLYTGLETQYF.

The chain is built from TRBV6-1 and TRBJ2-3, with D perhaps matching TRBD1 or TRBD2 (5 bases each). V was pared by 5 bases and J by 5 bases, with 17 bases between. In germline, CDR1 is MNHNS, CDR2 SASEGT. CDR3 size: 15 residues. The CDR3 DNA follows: TGTGCCAGCAGTATCGGGGCCACCACAGTAGATACGCAGTATTTT. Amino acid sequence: CASSIGATTVDTQYF.

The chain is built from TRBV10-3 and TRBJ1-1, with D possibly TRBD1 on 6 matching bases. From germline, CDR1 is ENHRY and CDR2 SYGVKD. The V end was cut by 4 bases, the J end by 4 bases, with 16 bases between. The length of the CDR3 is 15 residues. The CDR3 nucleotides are TGTGCCATCAGTGGGGGGCCGGGGGAGGGCACTGAAGCTTTCTTT. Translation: CAISGGPGEGTEAFF.

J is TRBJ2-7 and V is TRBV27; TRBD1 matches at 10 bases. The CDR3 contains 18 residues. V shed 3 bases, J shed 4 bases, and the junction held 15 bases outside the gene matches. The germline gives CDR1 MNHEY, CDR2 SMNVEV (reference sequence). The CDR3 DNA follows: TGTGCCAGCAGTTTCCGGAGACAGGGGGCTTTCGGAAGTTACGAGCAGTACTTC. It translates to CASSFRRQGAFGSYEQYF.

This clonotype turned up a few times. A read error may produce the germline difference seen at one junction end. CDR3 region: CASSHSTKRMTNVQFF. In DNA, the CDR3 is TGCGCCAGCAGCCACTCAACTAAACGAATGACCAATGTGCAGTTCTTC. The chain carries TRBV4-1 and TRBJ2-1, with D hard to call. The CDR3 runs 16 residues. In germline, CDR1 is MGHRA, CDR2 YSYEKL.

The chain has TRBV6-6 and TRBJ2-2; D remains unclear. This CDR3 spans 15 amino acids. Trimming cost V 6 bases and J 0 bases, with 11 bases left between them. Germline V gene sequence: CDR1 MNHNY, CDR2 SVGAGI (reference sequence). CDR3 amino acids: CASRLQLSNTGELFF. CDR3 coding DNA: TGTGCCAGCAGATTACAGCTATCGAACACCGGGGAGCTGTTTTTT.

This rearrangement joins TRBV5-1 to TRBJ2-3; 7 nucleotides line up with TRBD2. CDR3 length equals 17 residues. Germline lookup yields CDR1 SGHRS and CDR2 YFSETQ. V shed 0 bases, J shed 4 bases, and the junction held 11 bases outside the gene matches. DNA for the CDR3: TGCGCCAGCAGCTTGGTTCGCGGGAGCCCCGAGGCAGATACGCAGTATTTT. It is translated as CASSLVRGSPEADTQYF.

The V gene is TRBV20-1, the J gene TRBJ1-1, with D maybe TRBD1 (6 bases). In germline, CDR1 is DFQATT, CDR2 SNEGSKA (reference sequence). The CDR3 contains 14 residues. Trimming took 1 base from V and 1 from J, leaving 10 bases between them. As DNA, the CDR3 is TGCAGTGCTAGAGGGGGGGCGCAGAACACTGAAGCTTTCTTT. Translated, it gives CSARGGAQNTEAFF.

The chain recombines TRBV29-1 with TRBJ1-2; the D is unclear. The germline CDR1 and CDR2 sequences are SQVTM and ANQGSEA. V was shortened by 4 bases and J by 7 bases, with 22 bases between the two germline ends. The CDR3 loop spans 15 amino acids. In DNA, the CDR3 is TGCAGCGTTGGAACGGAGAGACAATCTCTTCGTGGCTACACCTTC. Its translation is CSVGTERQSLRGYTF.

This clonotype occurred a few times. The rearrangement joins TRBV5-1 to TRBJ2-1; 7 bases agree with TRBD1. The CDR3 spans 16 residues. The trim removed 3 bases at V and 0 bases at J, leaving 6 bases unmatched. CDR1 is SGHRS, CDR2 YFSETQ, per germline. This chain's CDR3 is CASSSTGDFSYNEQFF. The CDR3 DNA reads TGCGCCAGCAGCTCTACAGGGGATTTCTCCTACAATGAGCAGTTCTTC.